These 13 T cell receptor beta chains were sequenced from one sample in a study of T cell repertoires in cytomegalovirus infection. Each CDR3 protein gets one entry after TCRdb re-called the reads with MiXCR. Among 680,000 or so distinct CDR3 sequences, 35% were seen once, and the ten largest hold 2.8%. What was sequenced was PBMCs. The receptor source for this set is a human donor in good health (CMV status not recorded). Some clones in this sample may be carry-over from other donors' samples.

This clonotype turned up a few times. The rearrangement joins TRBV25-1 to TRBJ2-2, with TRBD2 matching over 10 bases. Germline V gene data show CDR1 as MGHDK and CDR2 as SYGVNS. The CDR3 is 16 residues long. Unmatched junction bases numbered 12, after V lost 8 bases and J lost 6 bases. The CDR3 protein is CASQTWASGSAGELFF. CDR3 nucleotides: TGTGCCAGCCAAACCTGGGCTAGCGGGAGCGCCGGGGAGCTGTTTTTT.

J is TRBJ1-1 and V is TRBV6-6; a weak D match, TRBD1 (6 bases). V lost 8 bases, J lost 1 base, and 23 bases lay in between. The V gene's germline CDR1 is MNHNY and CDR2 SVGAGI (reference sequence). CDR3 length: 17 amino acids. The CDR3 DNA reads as TGTGCCAGCTCCCCGGGGGGGCGCGGTACCCGGAACACTGAAGCTTTCTTT. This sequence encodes CASSPGGRGTRNTEAFF.

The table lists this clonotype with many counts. The chain's CDR3 is CASSVDRGHEQFF. In nucleotides, the CDR3 is TGTGCCAGCAGCGTCGACAGGGGACATGAGCAGTTCTTC. J is TRBJ2-1 and V is TRBV7-6; TRBD1 matches 8 bases. This CDR3 is built from 13 residues. V lost 5 bases and J lost 8; bases outside the gene matches: 5. Germline V gene data show CDR1 as SGHVS and CDR2 as FNYEAQ.

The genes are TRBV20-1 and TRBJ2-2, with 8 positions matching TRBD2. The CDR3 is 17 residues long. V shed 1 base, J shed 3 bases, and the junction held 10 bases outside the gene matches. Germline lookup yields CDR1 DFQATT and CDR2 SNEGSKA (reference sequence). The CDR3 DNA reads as TGCAGTGCTAGAGGCGTACTCGGGGGGGCCCACACCGGGGAGCTGTTTTTT. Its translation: CSARGVLGGAHTGELFF.

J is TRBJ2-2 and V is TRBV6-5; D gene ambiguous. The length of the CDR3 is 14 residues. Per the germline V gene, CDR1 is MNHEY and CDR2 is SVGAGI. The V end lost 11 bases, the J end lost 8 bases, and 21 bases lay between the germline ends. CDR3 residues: CAARLTPFRGELFF. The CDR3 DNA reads TGTGCCGCCCGACTTACCCCATTCAGGGGGGAGCTGTTTTTT.

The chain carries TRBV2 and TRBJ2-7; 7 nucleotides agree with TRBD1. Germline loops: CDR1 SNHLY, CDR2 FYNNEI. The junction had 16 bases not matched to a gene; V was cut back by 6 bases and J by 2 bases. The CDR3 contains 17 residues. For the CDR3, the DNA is TGTGCCAGCAGCACAACAATACAGGGGCCGAACCCCTACGAGCAGTACTTC. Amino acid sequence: CASSTTIQGPNPYEQYF. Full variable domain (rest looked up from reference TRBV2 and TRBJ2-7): EPEVTQTPSHQVTQMGQEVILRCVPISNHLYFYWYRQILGQKVEFLVSFYNNEISEKSEIFDDQFSVERPDGSNFTLKIRSTKLEDSAMYFCASSTTIQGPNPYEQYFGPGTRLTVT.

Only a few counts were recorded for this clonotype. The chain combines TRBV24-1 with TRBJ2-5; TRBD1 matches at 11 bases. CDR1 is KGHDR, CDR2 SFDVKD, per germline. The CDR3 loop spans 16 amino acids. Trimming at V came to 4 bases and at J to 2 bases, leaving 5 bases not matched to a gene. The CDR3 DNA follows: TGTGCCACCAGTGACCGGGACAGGGGGGCTCAAGAGACCCAGTACTTC. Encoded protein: CATSDRDRGAQETQYF.

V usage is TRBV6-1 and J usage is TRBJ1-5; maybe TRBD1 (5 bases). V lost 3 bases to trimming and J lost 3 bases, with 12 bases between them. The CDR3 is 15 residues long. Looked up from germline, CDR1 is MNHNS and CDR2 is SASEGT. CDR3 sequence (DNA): TGTGCCAGCAGTGAGATAGGGGCCCTCAATCAGCCCCAGCATTTT. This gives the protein CASSEIGALNQPQHF.

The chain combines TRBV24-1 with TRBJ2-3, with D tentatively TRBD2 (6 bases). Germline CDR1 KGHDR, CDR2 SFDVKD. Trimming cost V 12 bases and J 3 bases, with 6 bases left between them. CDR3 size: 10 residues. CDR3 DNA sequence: TGTGCCGCGGGAACAGATACGCAGTATTTT. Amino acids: CAAGTDTQYF.

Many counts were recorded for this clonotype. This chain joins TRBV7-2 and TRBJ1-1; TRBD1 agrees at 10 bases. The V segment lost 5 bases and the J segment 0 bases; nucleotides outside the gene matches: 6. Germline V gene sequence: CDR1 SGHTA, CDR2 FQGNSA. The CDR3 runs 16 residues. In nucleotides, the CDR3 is TGTGCCAGCAGCCGACAGGGGGCTTCCATGAACACTGAAGCTTTCTTT. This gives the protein CASSRQGASMNTEAFF.

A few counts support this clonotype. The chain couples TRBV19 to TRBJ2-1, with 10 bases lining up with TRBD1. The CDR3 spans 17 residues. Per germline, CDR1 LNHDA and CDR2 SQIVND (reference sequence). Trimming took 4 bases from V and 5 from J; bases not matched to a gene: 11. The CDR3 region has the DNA TGTGCCAGTAGTACACGGGACAGGGGAGAGGTAAACAATGAGCAGTTCTTC. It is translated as CASSTRDRGEVNNEQFF.

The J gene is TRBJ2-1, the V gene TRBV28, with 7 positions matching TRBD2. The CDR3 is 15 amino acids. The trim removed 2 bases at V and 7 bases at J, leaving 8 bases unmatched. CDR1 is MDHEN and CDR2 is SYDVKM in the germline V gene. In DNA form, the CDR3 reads TGTGCCAGCAGTTTAGTACTAGCGCGGGGGAATGAGCAGTTCTTC. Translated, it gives CASSLVLARGNEQFF.

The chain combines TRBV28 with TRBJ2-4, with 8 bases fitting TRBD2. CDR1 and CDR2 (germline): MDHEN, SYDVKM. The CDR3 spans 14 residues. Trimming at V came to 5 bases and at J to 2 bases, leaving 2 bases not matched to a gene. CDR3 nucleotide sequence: TGTGCCAGCAGTCCGGGGGGGACCAAAAACATTCAGTACTTC. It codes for CASSPGGTKNIQYF.